These 12 T cell receptor beta chains came from one sample sequenced in a study of technical replicates of blood from a handful of donors. Clones were sequenced by immunoSEQ multiplex PCR, and TCRdb holds only the in-frame ones, with some missing. The sample has about 83,000 clones, 90% to 95% seen once. The material sequenced was T cells isolated from PBMCs. The receptors stem from a human donor in good health.

The chain has TRBV29-1 and TRBJ2-3; D is possibly TRBD2 (7 bases). CDR1 is SQVTM, CDR2 ANQGSEA, per germline. The V and J ends lost 7 bases and 2 bases respectively, with 13 bases between them. The CDR3 contains 13 residues. CDR3 in DNA: TGCAGCGCCGGGGGGCTCTACACAGATACGCAGTATTTT. Encoded protein: CSAGGLYTDTQYF.

This chain connects TRBV5-4 to TRBJ2-2, with 10 bases fitting TRBD2. The germline CDR1 and CDR2 sequences are SGHNT and YYREEE (reference sequence). This CDR3 has 19 amino acids. V was pared by 10 bases and J by 4 bases, with 22 bases of the junction left unmatched. CDR3 DNA sequence: TGTGCCGGCCACAATGGCTGGAGCGGGAGGGAAGTTGGCACCGGGGAGCTGTTTTTT. Encoded protein: CAGHNGWSGREVGTGELFF.

This clone appeared once. The genes are TRBV2 and TRBJ2-7; TRBD2 matches 7 bases. The CDR3 contains 15 residues. Per the germline V gene, CDR1 is SNHLY and CDR2 is FYNNEI. The trim removed 1 base at V and 2 bases at J, leaving 5 bases unmatched. The chain's CDR3 is CASSEVLAPTYEQYF. For the CDR3, the DNA is TGTGCCAGCAGTGAAGTACTAGCGCCAACCTACGAGCAGTACTTC.

The chain couples TRBV11-3 to TRBJ2-3; 7 bases align to TRBD1. This CDR3 has 14 residues. Trimming took 6 bases from V and 1 from J; bases not matched to a gene: 4. The germline V gene encodes CDR1 SGHNT and CDR2 YENEEA. In DNA form, the CDR3 reads TGTGCCAGCAGTTCCGGGACAGGCACAGATACGCAGTATTTT. As protein: CASSSGTGTDTQYF.

This clone was recorded only once. V is TRBV7-6 and J is TRBJ2-5, with 9 bases lining up with TRBD2. The J segment lost 5 bases and the V segment lost 4 bases, leaving 8 bases of the junction unmatched. Germline CDR1 is SGHVS and CDR2 is FNYEAQ. The CDR3 loop spans 15 amino acids. The CDR3 DNA is TGTGCCAGCAGCTCCCCTGCGGGGGGGCTGGAGACCCAGTACTTC. Its translation: CASSSPAGGLETQYF.

V and J are TRBV4-1 and TRBJ1-4; 8 bases agree with TRBD1. CDR3 length: 14 residues. With 5 bases clipped from V and 8 bases from J, the junction kept 7 bases outside the gene matches. The germline V gene has CDR1 MGHRA and CDR2 YSYEKL. The CDR3 region has the DNA TGCGCCAGCAGCGATCAGGGGGCGCGGGAAAAACTGTTTTTT. Its protein is CASSDQGAREKLFF.

The chain uses TRBV19 and TRBJ2-1, with 9 bases fitting TRBD1. Trimming took 6 bases from V and 5 from J; bases not matched to a gene: 11. The germline V gene has CDR1 LNHDA and CDR2 SQIVND (reference sequence). The CDR3 is 16 residues long. CDR3 sequence reads: CASRELGQGLHNEQFF. The CDR3 DNA reads TGTGCCAGTAGGGAACTCGGACAGGGGTTACACAATGAGCAGTTCTTC.

The gene calls are TRBV15 and TRBJ2-5; TRBD2 aligns across 9 bases. The CDR3 sequence is 16 residues long. V lost 3 bases, J lost 4 bases, and 9 bases stayed unmatched. CDR1 and CDR2 from the germline V gene are LNHNV and YYDKDF (reference sequence). The CDR3 region is CATSSAGGRAGETQYF. The CDR3 nucleotides read TGTGCCACCAGCAGTGCGGGGGGGAGGGCAGGAGAGACCCAGTACTTC. Supplemented by reference TRBV15 and TRBJ2-5, the full variable domain reads DAMVIQNPRYQVTQFGKPVTLSCSQTLNHNVMYWYQQKSSQAPKLLFHYYDKDFNNEADTPDNFQSRRPNTSFCFLDIRSPGLGDTAMYLCATSSAGGRAGETQYFGPGTRLLVL.

The J gene is TRBJ2-7, the V gene TRBV6-1; D is ambiguous. This CDR3 is built from 14 residues. CDR1 is MNHNS, CDR2 SASEGT, per germline. Trimming took off 7 bases at V and 0 bases at J, with 13 bases between the two ends. CDR3 amino acids: CASTLGYVSYEQYF. In DNA form, the CDR3 reads TGTGCCAGCACTCTAGGATACGTCTCCTACGAGCAGTACTTC.

The J gene is TRBJ2-7, the V gene TRBV11-3, with D perhaps matching TRBD2 (5 bases). Judging by the DNA end, TRBJ2-1 fits better; the J call may be wrong. The CDR3 is 14 amino acids. Germline V CDR1 and CDR2: SGHNT, YENEEA. The CDR3 bases are TGTGCCAGCAGCCCAATACGGGAATACAATGAGCAGTTCTTC. Translation gives CASSPIREYNEQFF.

CDR3 loop: CASGPPGRRGDTQYF. CDR3 nucleotide sequence: TGTGCCAGCGGCCCACCGGGAAGAAGAGGAGATACGCAGTATTTT. The chain couples TRBV28 to TRBJ2-3, with D possibly being TRBD2 (5 bases). Germline V gene lookup returns CDR1 MDHEN and CDR2 SYDVKM. Trimming took off 8 bases at V and 5 bases at J, with 20 bases between the two ends. The length of the CDR3 is 15 residues.

The CDR3 region is CASSLGRQGDYGYTF. In nucleotides, the CDR3 is TGTGCCAGCAGCTTAGGGCGACAGGGTGACTATGGCTACACCTTC. The V gene is TRBV11-2, the J gene TRBJ1-2; TRBD1 matches 7 bases. Germline-derived CDR1 and CDR2 are SGHAT and FQNNGV. V trimming: 1 base; J trimming: 3 bases; junction bases outside the gene matches: 5. This CDR3 spans 15 amino acids.